Following are 22 T cell receptor beta chains from one sample sequenced in a study of neurological immune-mediated disorders. TCRdb called the 5' RACE reads again in MiXCR, with one record for every CDR3 protein. The data show under 75,000 distinct CDR3 sequences, about 3.2% seen once. The sequenced material came from PBMCs. The receptor set was obtained from a woman in her fifties or sixties with multiple sclerosis.

Many counts were recorded for this clonotype. V usage is TRBV6-5 and J usage is TRBJ1-3, with D tentatively TRBD1 (5 bases). The CDR3 totals 14 residues. The V and J ends lost 0 bases and 4 bases respectively, with 7 bases between them. In germline, CDR1 is MNHEY, CDR2 SVGAGI. The chain's CDR3 is CASSYSRVGNTIYF. CDR3 bases: TGTGCCAGCAGTTACTCCAGGGTGGGAAACACCATATATTTT.

This clonotype was counted at least ten times. V is TRBV5-1 and J is TRBJ2-7; 7 bases agree with TRBD1. The CDR3 sequence is 14 residues long. Germline CDR1 reads SGHRS; CDR2 reads YFSETQ. Unmatched junction bases numbered 1, after V lost 0 bases and J lost 1 base. As DNA, the CDR3 is TGCGCCAGCAGCTTGGAGACAGGGTCCTACGAGCAGTACTTC. Residues: CASSLETGSYEQYF.

This clonotype was recorded at least ten times. CDR3 nucleotides: TGCGCCAGCAGCTGGAGGGGCGGGGTTCAAGAGACCCAGTACTTC. This gives the protein CASSWRGGVQETQYF. The V and J genes are TRBV5-1 and TRBJ2-5, with TRBD2 as a possible D gene (6 bases). Per germline, CDR1 SGHRS and CDR2 YFSETQ. The CDR3 consists of 15 residues. V was shortened by 3 bases and J by 2 bases, with 14 bases between the two germline ends.

This clonotype was observed at least ten times. The chain carries TRBV12-3 or TRBV12-4 and TRBJ1-5, with a weak D call TRBD1 (5 bases). Trimming took 6 bases from V and 6 from J, leaving 18 bases between them. The CDR3 is made up of 15 amino acids. The CDR3 spells CASRPSGRMGQPQHF. The CDR3 DNA reads TGTGCCAGCAGGCCGTCAGGGAGGATGGGTCAGCCCCAGCATTTT.

This clonotype was seen many times. The genes are TRBV12-3 or TRBV12-4 and TRBJ2-5, with 9 bases fitting TRBD2. Germline trimming cut 1 base from V and 2 bases from J; bases unmatched to any gene: 11. The CDR3 has 18 residues. The CDR3 DNA follows: TGTGCCAGCAGTTTAGACCTGGGGCCGGCGGGAGGGCAAGAGACCCAGTACTTC. Encoded protein: CASSLDLGPAGGQETQYF.

A remark on this clonotype: One end of the junction is discordant with germline, which a read error may explain. CDR3 coding DNA: TGTGCCATCAGTGATAGGGGGAAGATGAATTCAACCCTCAACTTT. Translated, it gives CAISDRGKMNSTLNF. The V gene is TRBV10-3, the J gene TRBJ1-6, with D possibly being TRBD1 (6 bases). From germline, CDR1 is ENHRY and CDR2 SYGVKD. CDR3 length equals 15 residues.

This clonotype was counted many times. The V call is TRBV7-2, the J call TRBJ2-3; 7 bases map to TRBD1. CDR1 is SGHTA and CDR2 is FQGNSA in the germline V gene. Unmatched junction bases numbered 3, after V lost 2 bases and J lost 4 bases. The CDR3 runs 14 residues. The CDR3 protein is CASSLLDRSDTQYF. The CDR3 nucleotides read TGTGCCAGCAGCTTACTGGACAGGTCAGATACGCAGTATTTT.

The sample holds a few counts of this clonotype. The J gene is TRBJ2-3, the V gene TRBV27; TRBD1 agrees at 7 bases. The ends lost 6 bases at V and 2 bases at J; junction bases unmatched: 11. CDR1 is MNHEY, CDR2 SMNVEV, per germline (reference sequence). CDR3 length equals 16 residues. The CDR3 nucleotides are TGTGCCAGCAGGGAAAAGGGGACAGATCACACAGATACGCAGTATTTT. As protein: CASREKGTDHTDTQYF.

This clonotype was observed many times. The V and J genes are TRBV10-3 and TRBJ2-7, with a weak D call TRBD1 (6 bases). Germline V gene sequence: CDR1 ENHRY, CDR2 SYGVKD. The CDR3 is 15 amino acids. Deletions cut 2 bases from V and 4 bases from J, with 15 bases between. The CDR3 DNA follows: TGTGCCATCAGTGAGGGTCCCAGGGGTGGATACGAGCAGTACTTC. This translates into CAISEGPRGGYEQYF.

This clonotype was recorded at least ten times. The chain carries TRBV12-3 or TRBV12-4 and TRBJ1-4, with TRBD1 as a possible D gene (6 bases). V was trimmed by 1 base and J by 6 bases, leaving 15 bases between them. CDR3 size: 16 residues. CDR3 loop: CASSLGQGIKDEKLFF. Written as DNA, the CDR3 is TGTGCCAGCAGTTTAGGTCAGGGGATTAAAGATGAAAAACTGTTTTTT.

This clonotype was seen at least ten times. J is TRBJ2-3 and V is TRBV6-6; no reliable D call. CDR1 is MNHNY, CDR2 SVGAGI, per germline (reference sequence). Trimming pared 5 bases from V and 6 bases from J, leaving 12 bases between. The length of the CDR3 is 13 residues. For the CDR3, the DNA is TGTGCCAGCAGTCAAACTGGGCTGGATACGCAGTATTTT. It is translated as CASSQTGLDTQYF.

This clonotype was observed at least ten times. The chain joins TRBV12-3 or TRBV12-4 to TRBJ1-4; 7 nucleotides match TRBD1. This CDR3 region has 15 residues. With 6 bases clipped from V and 4 bases from J, the junction kept 8 bases outside the gene matches. The CDR3 DNA reads as TGTGCCAGCAGCCCCGGGACAGACCTTAATGAAAAACTGTTTTTT. It encodes CASSPGTDLNEKLFF.

This clonotype has a count of ten or more. The chain couples TRBV20-1 to TRBJ2-1; possible D gene TRBD2, 5 bases. The CDR3 spans 14 residues. The germline gives CDR1 DFQATT, CDR2 SNEGSKA (reference sequence). The V gene lost 2 bases and the J gene lost 0 bases, with 8 bases spanning the gap. The CDR3 region has the DNA TGCAGTGCTAGACCCCGGGGCTCCTACAATGAGCAGTTCTTC. Translation: CSARPRGSYNEQFF.

This clonotype was seen at least ten times. The chain uses TRBV10-3 and TRBJ2-7, with 8 bases aligning to TRBD1. V gave up 11 bases and J gave up 3 bases; unmatched junction bases: 9. Germline assignment: CDR1 ENHRY and CDR2 SYGVKD. The CDR3 runs 13 residues. In DNA form, the CDR3 reads TGTGCCCTCCTAGACAGGGGTAGCTACGAGCAGTACTTC. Amino acid sequence: CALLDRGSYEQYF.

This clonotype was counted many times. J is TRBJ2-1 and V is TRBV7-2; no clear D. V lost 2 bases, J lost 5 bases, and 13 bases lay in between. CDR3 size: 15 residues. Germline V lookup: CDR1 SGHTA, CDR2 FQGNSA. CDR3 residues: CASSLTRRKDNEQFF. Written as DNA, the CDR3 is TGTGCCAGCAGCTTAACGCGAAGAAAGGACAATGAGCAGTTCTTC.

This clonotype came up many times. The gene calls are TRBV4-2 and TRBJ1-5; no definite D call. The CDR3 has 16 residues. The germline V and J ends were trimmed by 0 bases and 5 bases, with 14 bases remaining between them. The germline V gene has CDR1 LGHNA and CDR2 YNFKEQ. The CDR3 loop is CASSQDSDGRHQPQHF. CDR3 DNA sequence: TGTGCCAGCAGCCAAGACTCGGACGGGAGGCATCAGCCCCAGCATTTT.

The sample holds many counts of this clonotype. This chain connects TRBV4-1 to TRBJ1-4; TRBD1 might be the D (5 bases). V lost 2 bases and J lost 8, with 12 bases in between. Germline assignment: CDR1 MGHRA and CDR2 YSYEKL. The CDR3 totals 14 residues. As DNA, the CDR3 is TGCGCCAGCAGCCAAACTCAGGGTGGCGAAAAACTGTTTTTT. As protein: CASSQTQGGEKLFF.

This clonotype was observed at least ten times. The rearrangement joins TRBV5-6 to TRBJ2-7; 10 nucleotides match TRBD2. Per germline, CDR1 SGHDT and CDR2 YYEEEE. The CDR3 totals 16 residues. Trimming cost V 4 bases and J 3 bases; bases outside gene matches: 10. The DNA for the CDR3 is TGTGCCAGCAGCCGGTGGCTCGGACTAGCGGTCTACGAGCAGTACTTC. Amino acid sequence: CASSRWLGLAVYEQYF.

The table lists this clonotype with many counts. The V call is TRBV20-1, the J call TRBJ2-2; the match to TRBD2 covers 8 bases. The germline CDR1 and CDR2 sequences are DFQATT and SNEGSKA (reference sequence). This CDR3 has 15 amino acids. CDR3 loop: CAGGAGGWDTGELFF. The CDR3 nucleotides are TGCGCCGGGGGGGCGGGAGGTTGGGACACCGGGGAGCTGTTTTTT.

This clonotype was observed at least ten times. The rearrangement joins TRBV4-2 to TRBJ2-7; weak D call: TRBD2 (5 bases). V dropped 0 bases and J dropped 6 bases, with 12 bases sitting between them. This CDR3 has 14 residues. Germline CDR1 LGHNA, CDR2 YNFKEQ. The CDR3, as DNA: TGTGCCAGCAGCCAAGAAGGACTTACGGGCGAGCAGTACTTC. This translates into CASSQEGLTGEQYF.

This clonotype was detected ten times or more. J is TRBJ2-1 and V is TRBV24-1, with TRBD2 identical over 7 bases. V lost 0 bases to trimming and J lost 3 bases; unmatched junction nucleotides: 16. The CDR3 totals 20 residues. CDR1 is KGHDR and CDR2 is SFDVKD in the germline V gene. The CDR3 protein is CATSDLPVAGVFEGYNEQFF. As DNA, the CDR3 is TGTGCCACCAGTGATTTGCCAGTAGCGGGCGTATTCGAAGGCTACAATGAGCAGTTCTTC.

This clonotype was picked up many times. V gene TRBV12-3 or TRBV12-4 combines with J gene TRBJ2-7; D remains unclear. The CDR3 spans 11 residues. The V and J ends lost 6 bases and 3 bases respectively, with 6 bases between them. CDR3 nucleotides: TGTGCCAGCAGCGGCAGCTACGAGCAGTACTTC. Protein sequence: CASSGSYEQYF.